These 28 T cell receptor beta chains were sequenced from one sample in a study of blood T cell repertoires in COVID-19. Only in-frame clones appear in the TCRdb table, and some are missing; sequencing was by immunoSEQ multiplex PCR. Of around 260,000 clones listed, 80% to 90% are singletons. Sequenced: peripheral blood. All receptors derive from a woman between 45 and 65 years old who had recovered from COVID-19.

V gene TRBV6-2 or TRBV6-3 combines with J gene TRBJ2-6; a weak D match, TRBD1 (6 bases). V was shortened by 2 bases and J by 2 bases, with 10 bases between the two germline ends. CDR1 MNHEY and CDR2 SVGEGT come from the germline V gene. The CDR3 has 16 residues. The CDR3 here is CASSYDQGTGANVLTF. For the CDR3, the DNA is TGTGCCAGCAGTTACGATCAGGGGACTGGGGCCAACGTCCTGACTTTC.

In nucleotides, the CDR3 is TGTGCCATCAGAATAGCGGGAGGGGACGAGCAGTACTTC. This encodes CAIRIAGGDEQYF. V usage is TRBV10-3 and J usage is TRBJ2-7; TRBD2 matches at 11 bases. The germline V gene encodes CDR1 ENHRY and CDR2 SYGVKD. V lost 6 bases, J lost 5 bases, and 3 bases stayed unmatched. The CDR3 extends over 13 amino acids.

This chain connects TRBV28 to TRBJ2-1; 9 bases align to TRBD2. Losses at the gene ends were 6 bases for V and 5 bases for J; bases not matched to a gene: 8. Germline CDR1 and CDR2: MDHEN and SYDVKM. The CDR3 sequence is 15 residues long. CDR3 in DNA: TGTGCCAGCAGCTTACTCCTAGCGGGAAACAATGAGCAGTTCTTC. This sequence encodes CASSLLLAGNNEQFF.

This chain links TRBV12-3 or TRBV12-4 with TRBJ2-7, with D hard to call. The V and J ends lost 7 bases and 0 bases respectively, with 10 bases between them. This CDR3 is 13 amino acids long. In nucleotides, the CDR3 is TGTGCCAGCACCTCGACAAACTCCTACGAGCAGTACTTC. Translation: CASTSTNSYEQYF.

The gene calls are TRBV9 and TRBJ2-1; 10 bases are a match to TRBD1. Germline values: CDR1 SGDLS, CDR2 YYNGEE. V trimming: 6 bases; J trimming: 3 bases; junction bases outside the gene matches: 9. The CDR3 runs to 16 residues. CDR3 DNA sequence: TGTGCCAGCACGCCGACCGGGACAGGGGTCTACAATGAGCAGTTCTTC. This codes for CASTPTGTGVYNEQFF.

Concerning this clone: Other DNA sequences in this specimen translate into the identical CDR3. V usage is TRBV28 and J usage is TRBJ1-2; D possibly corresponds to TRBD1 (5 bases). This CDR3 has 12 residues. Trimming took off 3 bases at V and 8 bases at J, with 10 bases between the two ends. Germline assignment: CDR1 MDHEN and CDR2 SYDVKM. CDR3 DNA sequence: TGTGCCAGCAGTTTTAGGGGATACGGCTACACCTTC. Translated: CASSFRGYGYTF.

V gene TRBV29-1 combines with J gene TRBJ2-7, with 9 nucleotides matching TRBD1. The CDR3 runs 14 residues. J was trimmed by 5 bases and V by 5 bases; bases with no gene match: 10. Germline V gene lookup returns CDR1 SQVTM and CDR2 ANQGSEA. Written as DNA, the CDR3 is TGCAGCGTTAACTTTGGACAGGGGACCCACGAGCAGTACTTC. Translated, it gives CSVNFGQGTHEQYF.

The chain combines TRBV5-5 with TRBJ2-1, with TRBD2 identical over 11 bases. The germline V gene has CDR1 SGHKS and CDR2 YYEKEE (reference sequence). J gave up 8 bases and V 4 bases, and 8 bases lay outside the gene matches. The CDR3 consists of 15 residues. In DNA form, the CDR3 reads TGTGCCAGCAGCGTTAGCGGGGGGGAGAGGTATGAGCAGTTCTTC. This gives the protein CASSVSGGERYEQFF. Supplemented by reference TRBV5-5 and TRBJ2-1, the full variable domain reads DAGVTQSPTHLIKTRGQQVTLRCSPISGHKSVSWYQQVLGQGPQFIFQYYEKEERGRGNFPDRFSARQFPNYSSELNVNALLLGDSALYLCASSVSGGERYEQFFGPGTRLTVL.

The rearrangement links TRBV5-1 to TRBJ2-7; D remains ambiguous. The CDR3 totals 14 residues. Trimming took 0 bases from V and 6 from J, leaving 13 bases between them. Germline assignment: CDR1 SGHRS and CDR2 YFSETQ. The CDR3 bases are TGCGCCAGCAGCTTGGGACAACGAGCCAGCGAGCAGTACTTC. Translated, it gives CASSLGQRASEQYF.

The chain employs TRBV4-3 and TRBJ2-7; 9 positions agree with TRBD2. V shed 3 bases, J shed 0 bases, and the junction held 18 bases outside the gene matches. The germline gives CDR1 LGHNA, CDR2 YSLEER. This CDR3 is built from 20 residues. The CDR3 protein is CASSHLPPSGDPLSSYEQYF. As DNA, the CDR3 is TGCGCCAGCAGCCACCTCCCCCCTAGCGGGGACCCCCTAAGCTCCTACGAGCAGTACTTC.

The chain recombines TRBV4-1 with TRBJ1-6; the D gene is possibly TRBD1 (6 bases). Per the germline V gene, CDR1 is MGHRA and CDR2 is YSYEKL. The CDR3 totals 16 residues. The germline V and J ends were trimmed by 3 bases and 7 bases, with 16 bases remaining between them. DNA for the CDR3: TGCGCCAGCAGCCAGGGGAGACAGGCACTAAATTCACCCCTCCACTTT. This encodes CASSQGRQALNSPLHF.

The J gene is TRBJ2-1, the V gene TRBV9; no firm D call. Germline-derived CDR1 and CDR2 are SGDLS and YYNGEE. The CDR3 covers 14 residues. V lost 1 base and J lost 2, with 7 bases in between. The CDR3 region is CASSVSSAYNEQFF. The CDR3 DNA is TGTGCCAGCAGCGTAAGTTCAGCCTACAATGAGCAGTTCTTC.

This clone was counted a few times. V usage is TRBV6-5 and J usage is TRBJ2-7, with a possible D match to TRBD1 (6 bases). CDR3 length: 15 amino acids. V lost 2 bases and J 1 base, leaving 12 bases between the germline ends. Per germline, CDR1 MNHEY and CDR2 SVGAGI. CDR3 DNA: TGTGCCAGCAGTTACGGGACATACGATTCCTACGAGCAGTACTTC. Translation gives CASSYGTYDSYEQYF.

This chain connects TRBV4-2 to TRBJ1-2; 7 nucleotides match TRBD1. This CDR3 has 13 residues. With V trimmed by 7 bases and J by 2 bases, 4 bases remained unmatched. CDR1 is LGHNA and CDR2 is YNFKEQ in the germline V gene. The CDR3 is CASTQGGNYGYTF. In DNA, the CDR3 is TGTGCCAGCACTCAGGGGGGAAACTATGGCTACACCTTC.

This clone was found a few times. The rearrangement joins TRBV7-2 to TRBJ2-1, with TRBD2 matching 7 bases. CDR1 and CDR2 from the germline V gene are SGHTA and FQGNSA. The CDR3 runs to 16 residues. With 0 bases clipped from V and 3 bases from J, the junction kept 5 bases outside the gene matches. The DNA for the CDR3 is TGTGCCAGCAGCTTAGCGGCTGGACTAGACTACAATGAGCAGTTCTTC. Translating it yields CASSLAAGLDYNEQFF.

This sequence joins TRBV15 and TRBJ2-2; 8 bases map to TRBD2. V lost 0 bases and J lost 4; bases outside the gene matches: 4. The CDR3 is 16 residues long. From germline, CDR1 is LNHNV and CDR2 YYDKDF (reference sequence). DNA of the CDR3: TGTGCCACCAGCAGAGAGCGGGGGGCGGGCACCGGGGAGCTGTTTTTT. Translating gives CATSRERGAGTGELFF.

This clone was seen more than once but under ten times. The chain combines TRBV9 with TRBJ1-1; 10 bases match TRBD1. V gave up 1 base and J gave up 1 base; unmatched junction bases: 10. This CDR3 spans 18 amino acids. Germline lookup yields CDR1 SGDLS and CDR2 YYNGEE. For the CDR3, the DNA is TGTGCCAGCAGCGTACCCATAGGGGGACAGGGGAGGAACACTGAAGCTTTCTTT. Translating it yields CASSVPIGGQGRNTEAFF.

This clone has a handful of counts. This rearrangement joins TRBV6-5 to TRBJ1-2; D is perhaps TRBD1 (5 bases). Trimming pared 2 bases from V and 1 base from J, leaving 5 bases between. Germline V gene lookup returns CDR1 MNHEY and CDR2 SVGAGI. The CDR3 runs 13 residues. DNA for the CDR3: TGTGCCAGCAGTTACGACAGTAACTATGGCTACACCTTC. It is translated as CASSYDSNYGYTF.

The genes are TRBV3-1 (or the pseudogene TRBV3-2) and TRBJ2-1; D gene ambiguous. V lost 6 bases to trimming and J lost 4 bases, with 16 bases between them. CDR1 is LGHDT, CDR2 YNNKEL, per germline (reference sequence). This CDR3 has 15 residues. The CDR3 loop reads CASSQTAAGYNEQFF. The CDR3 DNA is TGTGCCAGCAGTCAGACGGCGGCCGGTTACAATGAGCAGTTCTTC.

The chain employs TRBV19 and TRBJ2-7; 8 nucleotides match TRBD1. The length of the CDR3 is 14 residues. V shed 5 bases and J 3 bases; nucleotides not matched to a gene: 6. CDR1 LNHDA and CDR2 SQIVND come from the germline V gene (reference sequence). The CDR3 DNA follows: TGTGCCAGTAGTCCCCGGACAGGGAACTACGAGCAGTACTTC. Protein product: CASSPRTGNYEQYF.

This clone was observed a single time. This rearrangement joins TRBV5-1 to TRBJ1-4, with D possibly being TRBD1 (5 bases). Germline V lookup: CDR1 SGHRS, CDR2 YFSETQ. The length of the CDR3 is 14 residues. The germline V and J ends were trimmed by 3 bases and 7 bases, with 13 bases remaining between them. The CDR3 sequence: CASSSTEIPEKLFF. The CDR3 DNA is TGCGCCAGCAGCTCGACAGAGATACCTGAAAAACTGTTTTTT.

The chain combines TRBV7-9 with TRBJ1-6; D is possibly TRBD1 (5 bases). The CDR3 is 14 residues long. V lost 8 bases and J lost 0, with 8 bases in between. The germline V gene encodes CDR1 SEHNR and CDR2 FQNEAQ (reference sequence). The CDR3 sequence is CASGGGSYNSPLHF. In DNA form, the CDR3 reads TGTGCCAGCGGGGGAGGCTCCTATAATTCACCCCTCCACTTT.

The rearrangement uses TRBV5-6 and TRBJ2-1; TRBD2 is a possible D gene (6 bases). The CDR3 has 13 amino acids. Trimming removed 4 bases from V and 12 bases from J, with 17 bases in between. Germline V gene sequence: CDR1 SGHDT, CDR2 YYEEEE. CDR3 sequence (DNA): TGTGCCAGCAGCCACCGGGACTCCGTTCGGCAGTTCTTC. Its translation is CASSHRDSVRQFF.

The chain carries TRBV18 and TRBJ2-5, with a possible D match to TRBD2 (5 bases). Germline-derived CDR1 and CDR2 are KGHSH and LQKENI. CDR3 size: 17 residues. V was cut by 1 base and J by 3 bases, with 18 bases left in between. CDR3 region: CASSPLQIVSGKETQYF. Written as DNA, the CDR3 is TGTGCCAGCTCACCACTGCAGATTGTTTCCGGGAAAGAGACCCAGTACTTC.

The chain carries TRBV28 and TRBJ2-3; 8 nucleotides line up with TRBD2. This CDR3 contains 17 residues. The germline V gene has CDR1 MDHEN and CDR2 SYDVKM. V shed 5 bases, J shed 2 bases, and the junction held 12 bases outside the gene matches. The CDR3 DNA follows: TGTGCCAGCAGTCCCCCGTCAGCGGGGGAACTCACAGATACGCAGTATTTT. This encodes CASSPPSAGELTDTQYF.

This clone occurred a few times. The gene calls are TRBV9 and TRBJ2-3; D gene ambiguous. Germline V lookup: CDR1 SGDLS, CDR2 YYNGEE. V lost 3 bases and J 5 bases, leaving 13 bases between the germline ends. The CDR3 runs to 14 residues. The CDR3 sequence is CASSEISRIDTQYF. The CDR3 DNA follows: TGTGCCAGCAGCGAAATTAGCAGAATAGATACGCAGTATTTT.

The V and J genes are TRBV21-1 and TRBJ2-7; TRBD1, the table's D call, lacks a check against the DNA. TRBV21-1 is assigned pseudogene status. CDR3 length: 15 residues. CDR3 amino acids: CASSKYGTGPYEQYF. For the CDR3, the DNA is TGTGCCAGCAGCAAGTATGGGACAGGGCCCTACGAGCAGTACTTC.

The V call is TRBV13, the J call TRBJ1-6; no clear D. CDR1 is PRHDT and CDR2 is FYEKMQ in the germline V gene (reference sequence). CDR3 length equals 16 residues. V was clipped by 0 bases and J by 7 bases, with 13 bases between them. As DNA, the CDR3 is TGTGCCAGCAGCTTAGGGGCGTCGGCGGGAAATTCACCCCTCCACTTT. It codes for CASSLGASAGNSPLHF.